Listed here are 22 T cell receptor beta chains from one sample, sequenced in a study of identical twins. Via MiXCR, TCRdb re-called the 5' RACE reads, giving one row per CDR3 protein. The sample shows approximately 300,000 distinct CDR3 sequences, just under 9.5% of them seen only once. This same sample was also part of a study on yellow fever vaccine responses in identical twins.

The sequenced sample was CD8+ T cells sorted from blood. These receptors all come from a woman between 18 and 30 years old in good health.

This clonotype came up a few times. The chain employs TRBV30 and TRBJ2-7, with a weak D call TRBD1 (6 bases). Germline values: CDR1 GTSNPN, CDR2 SVGIG (reference sequence). The length of the CDR3 is 13 residues. Between the trimmed V and J ends, which lost 4 bases and 4 bases, there was a span of 14 bases. The CDR3: CAWNLGHSYEQYF. CDR3 DNA: TGTGCCTGGAACTTGGGACATTCTTACGAGCAGTACTTC.

In its sample, this clonotype was seen many times. Its ends do not fully match the called genes, so a read error is possible. This rearrangement joins TRBV12-3 or TRBV12-4 to TRBJ2-7; possible D gene TRBD1, 5 bases. The CDR3 length is 12 residues. The CDR3 nucleotides are TGCGCCAGCAGCTCAGGGTTCTACGAGCAGTACTTC. It codes for CASSSGFYEQYF.

V and J are TRBV20-1 and TRBJ2-3; D is undetermined. Looked up from germline, CDR1 is DFQATT and CDR2 is SNEGSKA (reference sequence). Trimming cost V 6 bases and J 4 bases, with 17 bases left between them. The CDR3 has 14 amino acids. The CDR3 DNA is TGCAGTGCCCCGGACGGAACCCCTCCAGATACGCAGTATTTT. Encoded protein: CSAPDGTPPDTQYF.

The chain couples TRBV13 to TRBJ2-2, with D unresolved. CDR1 PRHDT and CDR2 FYEKMQ come from the germline V gene (reference sequence). V was pared by 5 bases and J by 2 bases, with 15 bases between. This CDR3 has 16 amino acids. The CDR3 DNA sequence: TGTGCCAGCAGCCCTGTGGGCAGTCCAAACACCGGGGAGCTGTTTTTT. Protein: CASSPVGSPNTGELFF.

The table lists this clonotype with a few counts. V is TRBV27 and J is TRBJ2-5; TRBD1 or TRBD2 may be the D gene (5 bases each). Germline V gene sequence: CDR1 MNHEY, CDR2 SMNVEV (reference sequence). This CDR3 contains 18 residues. Trimming pared 6 bases from V and 2 bases from J, leaving 25 bases between. The CDR3 DNA is TGTGCCAGCAGCACTAACTATAAAACCGGGACGTATCAAGAGACCCAGTACTTC. Amino acids: CASSTNYKTGTYQETQYF.

This clonotype was counted many times. The genes are TRBV28 and TRBJ2-7; 9 bases are shared with TRBD2. CDR1 MDHEN and CDR2 SYDVKM come from the germline V gene. The CDR3 extends over 19 amino acids. J lost 2 bases, V lost 5 bases, and 19 bases had no gene match. The CDR3: CASSPRLAVLIGDPYEQYF. The CDR3 bases are TGTGCCAGCAGTCCTAGACTAGCGGTCTTAATAGGGGACCCCTACGAGCAGTACTTC. The full variable domain, in which reference TRBV28 and TRBJ2-7 provide the parts outside the CDR3, is DVKVTQSSRYLVKRTGEKVFLECVQDMDHENMFWYRQDPGLGLRLIYFSYDVKMKEKGDIPEGYSVSREKKERFSLILESASTNQTSMYLCASSPRLAVLIGDPYEQYFGPGTRLTVT.

The V gene is TRBV11-2, the J gene TRBJ2-7; 8 bases fit TRBD1. V gave up 5 bases and J gave up 3 bases; unmatched junction bases: 6. Looked up from germline, CDR1 is SGHAT and CDR2 is FQNNGV. This CDR3 has 14 residues. The CDR3 DNA reads TGTGCCAGCAGCCAAGGACAGGGCCACTACGAGCAGTACTTC. Translating gives CASSQGQGHYEQYF. Looking up the rest from reference TRBV11-2 and TRBJ2-7 gives the full variable domain: EAGVAQSPRYKIIEKRQSVAFWCNPISGHATLYWYQQILGQGPKLLIQFQNNGVVDDSQLPKDRFSAERLKGVDSTLKIQPAKLEDSAVYLCASSQGQGHYEQYFGPGTRLTVT.

This clonotype was recorded many times. The rearrangement joins TRBV4-2 to TRBJ2-5; D possibly matches TRBD1 or TRBD2 (5 bases each). Trimming removed 3 bases from V and 3 bases from J, with 8 bases in between. Germline CDR1 and CDR2: LGHNA and YNFKEQ. The CDR3 is made up of 13 amino acids. The CDR3 is CASSQGREETQYF. In nucleotides, the CDR3 is TGTGCCAGCAGCCAGGGACGGGAAGAGACCCAGTACTTC.

This clonotype was seen repeatedly, ten times or more. The chain employs TRBV7-9 and TRBJ1-1; 9 bases line up with TRBD1. The CDR3 totals 12 residues. The ends lost 10 bases at V and 7 bases at J; junction bases unmatched: 7. Per germline, CDR1 SEHNR and CDR2 FQNEAQ (reference sequence). The CDR3 loop is CATTGGVVEAFF. In DNA, the CDR3 is TGTGCCACAACAGGGGGCGTGGTTGAAGCTTTCTTT.

The V gene is TRBV5-1, the J gene TRBJ2-6; the match to TRBD1 covers 8 bases. The V segment lost 4 bases and the J segment 0 bases; nucleotides outside the gene matches: 6. The CDR3 is 17 residues long. Germline CDR1 and CDR2: SGHRS and YFSETQ. CDR3 in amino acids: CASSPGQVSSGANVLTF. Written as DNA, the CDR3 is TGCGCCAGCAGCCCGGGACAGGTTTCCTCTGGGGCCAACGTCCTGACTTTC.

The sample holds a few counts of this clonotype. The gene calls are TRBV20-1 and TRBJ2-5; perhaps TRBD1 as D (5 bases). The germline V gene encodes CDR1 DFQATT and CDR2 SNEGSKA (reference sequence). The CDR3 is 14 residues long. The V gene lost 6 bases and the J gene lost 5 bases, with 19 bases spanning the gap. CDR3 nucleotides: TGCAGTGCCACCCCCAAATGGGGCTTGGAGACCCAGTACTTC. It yields the protein CSATPKWGLETQYF.

The rearrangement links TRBV11-2 to TRBJ2-2; D call uncertain. The V end was cut by 0 bases, the J end by 3 bases, with 2 bases between. Germline assignment: CDR1 SGHAT and CDR2 FQNNGV. The CDR3 contains 13 residues. The CDR3 loop reads CASSLEHTGELFF. The CDR3 DNA sequence: TGTGCCAGCAGCTTAGAGCACACCGGGGAGCTGTTTTTT.

This clonotype was found many times. The rearrangement links TRBV28 to TRBJ2-5; possible D gene TRBD2, 5 bases. Deletions cut 6 bases from V and 5 bases from J, with 10 bases between. The CDR3 extends over 12 amino acids. Germline CDR1 reads MDHEN; CDR2 reads SYDVKM. The CDR3 coding sequence is TGTGCCAGCAGCGACTATCCTGAGACCCAGTACTTC. It specifies CASSDYPETQYF.

The chain carries TRBV12-3 or TRBV12-4 and TRBJ2-2, with 9 bases matching TRBD1. The CDR3 sequence is 15 residues long. V was pared by 7 bases and J by 7 bases, with 10 bases of the junction left unmatched. CDR3 in DNA: TGTGCCAGCACTCCGGGACAGGGAACGGGCGGGGAGCTGTTTTTT. Its protein product is CASTPGQGTGGELFF.

In this sample, this clonotype turned up a few times. The chain joins TRBV5-1 to TRBJ2-3; possible D gene TRBD2, 5 bases. CDR1 is SGHRS, CDR2 YFSETQ, per germline. This CDR3 spans 15 amino acids. Trimming stripped 5 bases from V and 0 bases from J, with 13 bases between. Here the CDR3 reads CASSPEGSSTDTQYF. The CDR3, as DNA: TGCGCCAGCAGTCCAGAGGGCAGTAGCACAGATACGCAGTATTTT.

The chain has TRBV11-2 and TRBJ2-3; D is unresolved. V was pared by 5 bases and J by 2 bases, with 17 bases between. The CDR3 is made up of 16 amino acids. CDR1 is SGHAT, CDR2 FQNNGV, per germline. DNA for the CDR3: TGTGCCAGCAGCCCCCAGATTACTCGGTCCACAGATACGCAGTATTTT. This sequence encodes CASSPQITRSTDTQYF.

This clonotype has more than one count but fewer than ten. The rearrangement uses TRBV29-1 and TRBJ2-1, with TRBD2 matching 10 bases. V dropped 6 bases and J dropped 4; count of bases not matched to a gene: 12. This CDR3 spans 16 amino acids. In germline, CDR1 is SQVTM, CDR2 ANQGSEA. CDR3 sequence: CSVQGGERGGYNEQFF. The CDR3 region has the DNA TGCAGCGTCCAGGGGGGTGAGCGGGGGGGTTACAATGAGCAGTTCTTC.

DNA of the CDR3: TGTGCCAGCAGCCGGACAGTTCTTACCGGGGAGCTGTTTTTT. Its translation is CASSRTVLTGELFF. The chain links TRBV27 to TRBJ2-2, with D possibly being TRBD1 (6 bases). CDR1 and CDR2 (germline): MNHEY, SMNVEV (reference sequence). The CDR3 covers 14 residues. Trimming took off 6 bases at V and 5 bases at J, with 13 bases between the two ends.

This clonotype was detected only a few times. CDR3 coding DNA: TGTGCTAGTGGGAAAGGGGCAGGTGAATACAATGAGCAGTTCTTC. Translated, it gives CASGKGAGEYNEQFF. The chain has TRBV12-5 and TRBJ2-1; weak D call: TRBD1 (5 bases). Trimming left V 6 bases short and J 4 bases short, with 16 bases between. CDR1 and CDR2 from the germline V gene are LGHNT and FRNRAP. The CDR3 has 15 amino acids.

A few counts support this clonotype. The chain employs TRBV6-2 or TRBV6-3 and TRBJ2-1; D gene unclear. The germline CDR1 and CDR2 sequences are MNHEY and SVGEGT. With 6 bases removed from V and 2 bases from J, the gap between germline ends came to 11 bases. The CDR3 is made up of 14 amino acids. The CDR3 spells CASSQYLAYNEQFF. For the CDR3, the DNA is TGTGCCAGCAGCCAGTATCTAGCCTACAATGAGCAGTTCTTC.

At least ten counts were recorded for this clonotype. J is TRBJ2-1 and V is TRBV4-2; 7 nucleotides line up with TRBD2. Germline-derived CDR1 and CDR2 are LGHNA and YNFKEQ. The CDR3 covers 16 residues. V shed 0 bases, J shed 0 bases, and the junction held 2 bases outside the gene matches. CDR3 in DNA: TGTGCCAGCAGCCAAGAAATAGCGGGCTCCTACAATGAGCAGTTCTTC. Residues: CASSQEIAGSYNEQFF.

The gene calls are TRBV7-8 and TRBJ1-2; D is perhaps TRBD1 (6 bases). The CDR3 has 15 amino acids. V was pared by 5 bases and J by 2 bases, with 15 bases between. Germline CDR1 is SGHVS and CDR2 is FQNEAQ. The CDR3 region has the DNA TGTGCCAGCAGCCCGAGAGGGGGGGACAACTATGGCTACACCTTC. This gives the protein CASSPRGGDNYGYTF.